Presented here are 9 T cell receptor beta chains from one specimen sequenced in a study of T cell responses to AZD1222 COVID-19 vaccine. Assay used: immunoSEQ multiplex PCR; TCRdb lists only in-frame clones, some missing. The data show roughly 79,000 clones, about 90% seen once. The specimen was peripheral blood, collected on day 0 of MenACWY control vaccination. The receptors stem from an adult in good health.

The rearrangement joins TRBV11-2 to TRBJ2-7; D not resolved. V was trimmed by 5 bases and J by 0 bases, leaving 14 bases between them. Germline CDR1 SGHAT, CDR2 FQNNGV. CDR3 size: 15 residues. CDR3 region: CASSGYGLSSYEQYF. As DNA, the CDR3 is TGTGCCAGCAGCGGCTACGGTCTCAGCTCCTACGAGCAGTACTTC.

On this clone: This same CDR3 is encoded by further DNA sequences in the sample. The chain links TRBV24-1 to TRBJ2-1; 10 bases are a match to TRBD2. CDR1 KGHDR and CDR2 SFDVKD come from the germline V gene. V lost 3 bases and J lost 1; bases outside the gene matches: 2. The CDR3 totals 16 residues. This chain's CDR3 is CATSDPSGSSYNEQFF. Here the CDR3 DNA reads TGTGCCACCAGTGATCCTAGCGGGAGTTCCTACAATGAGCAGTTCTTC.

This clone occurred once. The J gene is TRBJ2-7, the V gene TRBV27; D ambiguous. Germline V lookup: CDR1 MNHEY, CDR2 SMNVEV (reference sequence). The CDR3 runs to 15 residues. Deletions cut 4 bases from V and 0 bases from J, with 13 bases between. This CDR3 reads CASSSLGGLSYEQYF. CDR3 nucleotides: TGTGCCAGCAGTTCCCTAGGCGGTCTCTCCTACGAGCAGTACTTC.

This rearrangement joins TRBV7-9 to TRBJ2-3; D unclear. The germline CDR1 and CDR2 sequences are SEHNR and FQNEAQ (reference sequence). Between the trimmed V and J ends, which lost 2 bases and 4 bases, there was a span of 4 bases. The CDR3 spans 12 residues. CDR3 DNA sequence: TGTGCCAGCAGCTTAAGGGCAGATACGCAGTATTTT. Its protein product is CASSLRADTQYF.

The V gene is TRBV5-5, the J gene TRBJ2-1; 8 bases line up with TRBD2. Trimming at V came to 0 bases and at J to 6 bases, leaving 2 bases not matched to a gene. Germline assignment: CDR1 SGHKS and CDR2 YYEKEE (reference sequence). The CDR3 spans 14 residues. This CDR3 is CASSLGTSLNEQFF. The CDR3 nucleotides read TGTGCCAGCAGCTTGGGGACTAGCCTCAATGAGCAGTTCTTC.

The chain carries TRBV6-4 and TRBJ2-2; D unresolved. Germline V CDR1 and CDR2: MRHNA, SNTAGT. The CDR3 is 14 amino acids. Trimming took off 7 bases at V and 1 base at J, with 10 bases between the two ends. The CDR3 protein is CASTPNLNTGELFF. CDR3 coding DNA: TGTGCCAGCACCCCTAACCTGAACACCGGGGAGCTGTTTTTT.

The V call is TRBV6-5, the J call TRBJ2-1; 9 bases are a match to TRBD2. Germline CDR1 and CDR2: MNHEY and SVGAGI. The CDR3 covers 14 residues. With 5 bases clipped from V and 6 bases from J, the junction kept 5 bases outside the gene matches. The CDR3 sequence is CASSSGRSLNEQFF. The CDR3 bases are TGTGCCAGCAGTAGCGGGAGGTCCCTCAATGAGCAGTTCTTC.

The chain uses TRBV19 and TRBJ1-2; no clear D. The CDR3 is made up of 12 amino acids. V lost 2 bases, J lost 3 bases, and 4 bases lay in between. In germline, CDR1 is LNHDA, CDR2 SQIVND (reference sequence). The CDR3 DNA reads as TGTGCCAGTAGTATACGGGACTATGGCTACACCTTC. Translation gives CASSIRDYGYTF.

The genes are TRBV21-1 and TRBJ1-5. TRBV21-1 is noted as a pseudogene. This CDR3 contains 20 residues. This CDR3 is CASRGKRVECVDYSNQPQHF. CDR3 nucleotides: TGTGCCAGCAGAGGAAAAAGGGTGGAGTGTGTAGATTATAGCAATCAGCCCCAGCATTTT.